This T cell receptor beta chain emerged from a study of identical twins. The germline V gene has CDR1 MGHDK and CDR2 SYGVNS. The CDR3 extends over 13 amino acids. Between the trimmed V and J ends, which lost 3 bases and 3 bases, there was a span of 9 bases. For this clonotype: Its target is unknown.

General study points: Within monozygotic twins, out-of-frame TCR alpha sharing was underestimated by the models.

Unique molecular identifiers were in the cDNA, with template-switch universal primer binding. From the 5' RACE reads, TCRdb called clonotypes with MiXCR, one entry per CDR3 protein. The sample lists over 200,000 distinct CDR3 sequences, over 5% seen once, with roughly 15% in the top ten. A further study also used this sample, focusing on T cells expressing NK-cell markers.

The chain links TRBV25-1 to TRBJ2-7; D remains ambiguous. The sequence was obtained from a woman under 30 in good health. Sample: CD8+ T cells sorted from blood. CDR3 residues: CASSDPSSYEQYF. The CDR3 DNA reads as TGTGCCAGCAGTGACCCTTCGAGCTACGAGCAGTACTTC.